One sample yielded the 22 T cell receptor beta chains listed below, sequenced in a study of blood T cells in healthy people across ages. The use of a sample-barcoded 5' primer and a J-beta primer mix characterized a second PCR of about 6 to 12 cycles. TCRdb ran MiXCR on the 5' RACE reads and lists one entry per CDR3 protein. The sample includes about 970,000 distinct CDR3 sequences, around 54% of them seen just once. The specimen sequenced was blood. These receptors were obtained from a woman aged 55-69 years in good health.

Written as DNA, the CDR3 is TGTGCCACCAGTCCTGCGCGGAGCACAGATACGCAGTATTTT. Encoded protein: CATSPARSTDTQYF. The rearrangement links TRBV24-1 to TRBJ2-3; no firm D call. Per germline, CDR1 KGHDR and CDR2 SFDVKD. The V end lost 6 bases, the J end lost 0 bases, and 9 bases lay between the germline ends. The CDR3 spans 14 residues.

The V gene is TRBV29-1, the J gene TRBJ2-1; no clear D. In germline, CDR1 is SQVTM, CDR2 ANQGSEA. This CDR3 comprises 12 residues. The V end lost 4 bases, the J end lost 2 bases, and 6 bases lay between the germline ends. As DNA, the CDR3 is TGCAGCGTTGGCGAACCCTACAATGAGCAGTTCTTC. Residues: CSVGEPYNEQFF.

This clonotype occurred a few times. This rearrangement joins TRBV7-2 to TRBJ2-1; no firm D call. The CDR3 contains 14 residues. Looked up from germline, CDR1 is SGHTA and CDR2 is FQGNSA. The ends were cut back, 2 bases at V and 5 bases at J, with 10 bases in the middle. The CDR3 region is CASSLLGSDNEQFF. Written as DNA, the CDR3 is TGTGCCAGCAGCTTACTGGGTTCGGACAATGAGCAGTTCTTC.

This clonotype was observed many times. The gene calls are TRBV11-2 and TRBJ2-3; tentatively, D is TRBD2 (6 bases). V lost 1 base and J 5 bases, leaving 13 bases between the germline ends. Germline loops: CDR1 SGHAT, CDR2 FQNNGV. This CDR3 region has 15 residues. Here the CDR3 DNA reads TGTGCCAGCAGCTTAGTGGTCGGGAGCGAAGATACGCAGTATTTT. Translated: CASSLVVGSEDTQYF. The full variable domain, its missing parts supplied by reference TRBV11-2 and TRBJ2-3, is EAGVAQSPRYKIIEKRQSVAFWCNPISGHATLYWYQQILGQGPKLLIQFQNNGVVDDSQLPKDRFSAERLKGVDSTLKIQPAKLEDSAVYLCASSLVVGSEDTQYFGPGTRLTVL.

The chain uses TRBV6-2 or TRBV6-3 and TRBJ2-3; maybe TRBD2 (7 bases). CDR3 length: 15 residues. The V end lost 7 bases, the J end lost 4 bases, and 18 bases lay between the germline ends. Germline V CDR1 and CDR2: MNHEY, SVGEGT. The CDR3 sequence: CASTSGGGLPDTQYF. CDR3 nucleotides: TGTGCCAGCACTAGCGGAGGGGGACTCCCAGATACGCAGTATTTT.

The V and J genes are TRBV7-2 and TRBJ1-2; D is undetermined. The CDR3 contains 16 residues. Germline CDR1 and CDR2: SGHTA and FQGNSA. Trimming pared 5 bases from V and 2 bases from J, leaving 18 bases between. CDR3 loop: CASSLQPTDANYGYTF. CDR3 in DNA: TGTGCCAGCAGCCTCCAACCCACTGACGCGAACTATGGCTACACCTTC. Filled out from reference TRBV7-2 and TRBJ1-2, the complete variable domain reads GAGVSQSPSNKVTEKGKDVELRCDPISGHTALYWYRQSLGQGLEFLIYFQGNSAPDKSGLPSDRFSAERTGGSVSTLTIQRTQQEDSAVYLCASSLQPTDANYGYTFGSGTRLTVV.

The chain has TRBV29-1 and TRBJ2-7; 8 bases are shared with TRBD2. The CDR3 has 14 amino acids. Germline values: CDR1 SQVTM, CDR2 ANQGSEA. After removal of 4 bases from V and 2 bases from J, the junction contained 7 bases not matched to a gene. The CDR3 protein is CSVVLLAATYEQYF. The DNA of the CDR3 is TGCAGCGTTGTCCTACTAGCGGCCACCTACGAGCAGTACTTC.

Here the CDR3 DNA reads TGCAGTGTCCCAGACGGGGGAGGGGGATCCTACGAGCAGTACTTC. Its protein is CSVPDGGGGSYEQYF. V is TRBV20-1 and J is TRBJ2-7; D is perhaps TRBD2 (7 bases). The V gene lost 7 bases and the J gene lost 1 base, with 20 bases spanning the gap. This CDR3 has 15 residues. From germline, CDR1 is DFQATT and CDR2 SNEGSKA (reference sequence).

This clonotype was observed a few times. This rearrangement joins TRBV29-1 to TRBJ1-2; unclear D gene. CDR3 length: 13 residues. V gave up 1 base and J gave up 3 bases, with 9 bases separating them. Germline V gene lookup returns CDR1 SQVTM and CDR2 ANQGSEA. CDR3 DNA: TGCAGCGTTGAAGCCAGATCCGACTATGGCTACACCTTC. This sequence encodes CSVEARSDYGYTF. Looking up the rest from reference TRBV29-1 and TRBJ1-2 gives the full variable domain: SAVISQKPSRDICQRGTSLTIQCQVDSQVTMMFWYRQQPGQSLTLIATANQGSEATYESGFVIDKFPISRPNLTFSTLTVSNMSPEDSSIYLCSVEARSDYGYTFGSGTRLTVV.

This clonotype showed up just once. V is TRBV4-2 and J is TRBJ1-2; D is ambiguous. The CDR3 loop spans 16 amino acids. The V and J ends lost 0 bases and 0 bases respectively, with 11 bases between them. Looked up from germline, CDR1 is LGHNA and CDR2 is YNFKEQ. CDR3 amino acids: CASSQEDALANYGYTF. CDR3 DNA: TGTGCCAGCAGCCAAGAAGACGCCTTAGCTAACTATGGCTACACCTTC.

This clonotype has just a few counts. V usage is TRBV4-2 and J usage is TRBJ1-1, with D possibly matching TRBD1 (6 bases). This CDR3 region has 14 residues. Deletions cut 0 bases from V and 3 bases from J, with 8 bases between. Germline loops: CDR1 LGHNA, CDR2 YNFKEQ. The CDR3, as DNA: TGTGCCAGCAGCCAAGAATGGGGGCACACTGAAGCTTTCTTT. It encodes CASSQEWGHTEAFF.

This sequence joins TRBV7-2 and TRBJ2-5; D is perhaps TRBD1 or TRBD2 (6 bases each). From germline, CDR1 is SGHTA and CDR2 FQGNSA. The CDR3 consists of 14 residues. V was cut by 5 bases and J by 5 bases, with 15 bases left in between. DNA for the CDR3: TGTGCCAGCAGCCCCCCTTGGGGGGCGGAGACCCAGTACTTC. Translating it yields CASSPPWGAETQYF.

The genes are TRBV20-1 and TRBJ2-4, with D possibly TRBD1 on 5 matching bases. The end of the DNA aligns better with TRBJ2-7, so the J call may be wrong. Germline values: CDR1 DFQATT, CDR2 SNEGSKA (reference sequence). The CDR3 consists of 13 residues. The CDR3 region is CSARDLGAREQYF. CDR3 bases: TGCAGTGCTAGAGATCTTGGGGCGCGCGAGCAGTACTTC.

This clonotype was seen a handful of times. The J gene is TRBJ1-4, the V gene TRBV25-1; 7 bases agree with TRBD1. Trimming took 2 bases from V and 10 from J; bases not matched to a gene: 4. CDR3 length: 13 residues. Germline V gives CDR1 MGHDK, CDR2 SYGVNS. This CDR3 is CASSEQGETKLFF. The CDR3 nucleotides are TGTGCCAGCAGTGAACAGGGGGAAACAAAACTGTTTTTT.

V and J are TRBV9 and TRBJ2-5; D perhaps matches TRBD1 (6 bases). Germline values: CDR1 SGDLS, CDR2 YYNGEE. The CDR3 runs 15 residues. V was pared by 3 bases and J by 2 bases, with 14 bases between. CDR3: CASSARQVTQETQYF. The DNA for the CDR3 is TGTGCCAGCAGCGCTCGACAGGTGACACAAGAGACCCAGTACTTC.

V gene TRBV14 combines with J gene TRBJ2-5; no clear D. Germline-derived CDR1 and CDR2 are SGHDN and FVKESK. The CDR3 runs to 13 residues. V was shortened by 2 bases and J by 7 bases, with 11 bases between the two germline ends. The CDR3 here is CASSQRVDVTQYF. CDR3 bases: TGTGCCAGCAGCCAAAGGGTGGATGTGACCCAGTACTTC.

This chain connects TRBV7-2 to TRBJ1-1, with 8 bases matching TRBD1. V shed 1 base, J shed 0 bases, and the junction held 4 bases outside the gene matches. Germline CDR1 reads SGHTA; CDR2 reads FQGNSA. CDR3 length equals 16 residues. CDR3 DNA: TGTGCCAGCAGCTTAGGGACAGGGAGAATGAACACTGAAGCTTTCTTT. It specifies CASSLGTGRMNTEAFF. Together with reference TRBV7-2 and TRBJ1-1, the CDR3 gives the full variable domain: GAGVSQSPSNKVTEKGKDVELRCDPISGHTALYWYRQSLGQGLEFLIYFQGNSAPDKSGLPSDRFSAERTGGSVSTLTIQRTQQEDSAVYLCASSLGTGRMNTEAFFGQGTRLTVV.

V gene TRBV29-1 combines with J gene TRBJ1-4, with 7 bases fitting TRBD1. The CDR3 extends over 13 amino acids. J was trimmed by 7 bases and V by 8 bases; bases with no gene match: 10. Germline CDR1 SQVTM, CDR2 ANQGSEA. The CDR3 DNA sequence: TGCAGCAGCCAGGGGGGGATCGGTGAAAAACTGTTTTTT. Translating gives CSSQGGIGEKLFF. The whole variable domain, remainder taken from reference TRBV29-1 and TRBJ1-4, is SAVISQKPSRDICQRGTSLTIQCQVDSQVTMMFWYRQQPGQSLTLIATANQGSEATYESGFVIDKFPISRPNLTFSTLTVSNMSPEDSSIYLCSSQGGIGEKLFFGSGTQLSVL.

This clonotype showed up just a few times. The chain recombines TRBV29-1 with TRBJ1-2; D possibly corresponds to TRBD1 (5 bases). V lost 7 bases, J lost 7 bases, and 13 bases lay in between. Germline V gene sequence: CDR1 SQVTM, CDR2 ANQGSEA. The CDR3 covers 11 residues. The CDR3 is CSGTGDGGYTF. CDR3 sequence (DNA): TGCAGCGGCACAGGTGACGGTGGCTACACCTTC.

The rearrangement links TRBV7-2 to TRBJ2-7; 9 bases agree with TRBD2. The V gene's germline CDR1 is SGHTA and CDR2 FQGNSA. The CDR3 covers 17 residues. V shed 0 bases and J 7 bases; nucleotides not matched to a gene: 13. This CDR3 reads CASSLASGSSSIWEQYF. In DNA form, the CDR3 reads TGTGCCAGCAGCTTAGCTAGCGGGAGCTCCTCAATCTGGGAGCAGTACTTC.

DNA of the CDR3: TGCGCCAGCAGCCAAGGGGTCCTCTCGCGGGAGCAGTACTTC. Its translation is CASSQGVLSREQYF. The rearrangement joins TRBV4-1 to TRBJ2-7; no clear D. The V and J ends lost 1 base and 7 bases respectively, with 14 bases between them. The CDR3 is 14 residues long. Germline V gene lookup returns CDR1 MGHRA and CDR2 YSYEKL.

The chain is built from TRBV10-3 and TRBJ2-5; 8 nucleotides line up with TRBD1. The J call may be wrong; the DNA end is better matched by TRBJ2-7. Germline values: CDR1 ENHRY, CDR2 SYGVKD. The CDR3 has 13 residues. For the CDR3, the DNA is TGTGCCGTCGGGGTGGACAGGGACAACGAGCAGTACTTC. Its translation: CAVGVDRDNEQYF.